The source of this T cell receptor (beta chain) is a study of blood T cell repertoires in COVID-19. Study in general: Donors in the United States, Italy and Spain gave samples during acute or convalescent COVID-19. T cells, B-cell-depleted T cells, or PBMCs supplied cDNA or gDNA.

Germline CDR1 is MGHRA and CDR2 is YSYEKL. The V gene end was trimmed by 1 base and the J gene end by 10 bases; junction bases not matched to a gene: 12. This CDR3 spans 18 amino acids. Per the authors' pipeline: The assay estimated nucleated cells by amplifying reference gene primers. This table comes from immunoSEQ multiplex PCR, and its TCRdb copy is limited to in-frame clones, with some not included. That table furnishes V, J and clone size, whereas the DNA furnished D and trimming. The repertoire consists of more than 50,000 clones, with 70% to 75% occurring once and the leading ten covering over 11%. The sample holds a few counts of this clone.

Input material: peripheral blood. This clonotype was obtained from a woman aged 70-85 years with acute or convalescent COVID-19. The chain is built from TRBV4-1 and TRBJ1-6; 11 bases map to TRBD1. CDR3 in DNA: TGCGCCAGCAGCCAAGGGGGACAGGGGGGACTAGTACGATCACCCCTCCACTTT. Its protein is CASSQGGQGGLVRSPLHF.